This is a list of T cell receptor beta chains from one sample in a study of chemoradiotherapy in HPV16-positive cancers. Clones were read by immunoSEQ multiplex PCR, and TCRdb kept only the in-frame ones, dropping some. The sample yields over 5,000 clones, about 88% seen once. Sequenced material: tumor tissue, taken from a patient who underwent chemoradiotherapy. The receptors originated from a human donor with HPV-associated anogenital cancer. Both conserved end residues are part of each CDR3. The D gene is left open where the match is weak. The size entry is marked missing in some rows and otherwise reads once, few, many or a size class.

CDR3 protein: CASSSTQGQGQETQYF; CDR3 DNA: TGTGCCAGCAGCTCTACTCAGGGACAGGGACAAGAGACCCAGTACTTC; D gene: TRBD1; CDR3 length: 16; clone size: NA; V gene: TRBV7-8; J gene: TRBJ2-5
CDR3 protein: CASSLNRGNANTGELFF; CDR3 DNA: TGTGCCAGCAGTTTGAACAGGGGAAACGCGAACACCGGGGAGCTGTTTTTT; D gene: TRBD1; CDR3 length: 17; clone size: NA; V gene: TRBV27; J gene: TRBJ2-2
CDR3 protein: CASSRTTGNTIYF; CDR3 DNA: TGTGCCAGCAGTCGAACTACTGGAAACACCATATATTTT; D gene: NA; CDR3 length: 13; clone size: NA; V gene: TRBV6-5; J gene: TRBJ1-3
CDR3 protein: CASSQPFVLYGYTF; CDR3 DNA: TGTGCCAGCAGTCAACCCTTCGTACTCTATGGCTACACCTTC; D gene: NA; CDR3 length: 14; clone size: NA; V gene: TRBV28; J gene: TRBJ1-2
CDR3 protein: CASSPGQHNEKLFF; CDR3 DNA: TGTGCCAGTAGTCCGGGACAGCATAATGAAAAACTGTTTTTT; D gene: TRBD1; CDR3 length: 14; clone size: NA; V gene: TRBV19; J gene: TRBJ1-4
CDR3 protein: CASSLAKRDEQYF; CDR3 DNA: TGTGCCAGCAGCTTGGCCAAACGGGACGAGCAGTACTTC; D gene: NA; CDR3 length: 13; clone size: NA; V gene: TRBV5-5; J gene: TRBJ2-7
CDR3 protein: CASSFCIRGQPQHF; CDR3 DNA: TGTGCCAGCAGCTTCTGTATAAGGGGTCAGCCCCAGCATTTT; D gene: NA; CDR3 length: 14; clone size: NA; V gene: TRBV21-1; J gene: TRBJ1-5
CDR3 protein: CASSPKTGGYEQYF; CDR3 DNA: TGTGCCAGCAGCCCCAAGACAGGGGGCTACGAGCAGTACTTC; D gene: TRBD1; CDR3 length: 14; clone size: NA; V gene: TRBV7-3; J gene: TRBJ2-7
CDR3 protein: CASSVGTASSYNEQFF; CDR3 DNA: TGTGCCAGCAGCGTAGGGACGGCAAGCTCCTACAATGAGCAGTTCTTC; D gene: NA; CDR3 length: 16; clone size: NA; V gene: TRBV9; J gene: TRBJ2-1
CDR3 protein: CASSPEGASGMLGETQYF; CDR3 DNA: TGTGCCAGCAGCCCCGAGGGGGCGAGCGGGATGCTGGGAGAGACCCAGTACTTC; D gene: NA; CDR3 length: 18; clone size: NA; V gene: TRBV13; J gene: TRBJ2-5
CDR3 protein: CASGLGLNTGELFF; CDR3 DNA: TGTGCTAGTGGTTTGGGGCTGAACACCGGGGAGCTGTTTTTT; D gene: NA; CDR3 length: 14; clone size: NA; V gene: TRBV12-5; J gene: TRBJ2-2
CDR3 protein: CSVKSATGELFF; CDR3 DNA: TGCAGCGTTAAGTCAGCGACCGGGGAGCTGTTTTTT; D gene: NA; CDR3 length: 12; clone size: NA; V gene: TRBV29-1; J gene: TRBJ2-2
CDR3 protein: CASSVVGADGYTF; CDR3 DNA: TGTGCCAGCAGCGTAGTCGGAGCGGATGGCTACACCTTC; D gene: NA; CDR3 length: 13; clone size: NA; V gene: TRBV2; J gene: TRBJ1-2
CDR3 protein: CASSISGQGPYEQYF; CDR3 DNA: TGTGCCAGTAGTATATCGGGACAGGGACCCTACGAGCAGTACTTC; D gene: TRBD1; CDR3 length: 15; clone size: NA; V gene: TRBV19; J gene: TRBJ2-7
CDR3 protein: CASSRDRDREGYTF; CDR3 DNA: TGTGCCAGCTCACGGGACCGGGACAGGGAAGGCTACACCTTC; D gene: TRBD1; CDR3 length: 14; clone size: NA; V gene: TRBV18; J gene: TRBJ1-2
CDR3 protein: CAIMGEEGDTGELFF; CDR3 DNA: TGTGCCATCATGGGAGAGGAGGGGGACACCGGGGAGCTGTTTTTT; D gene: NA; CDR3 length: 15; clone size: NA; V gene: TRBV10-3; J gene: TRBJ2-2
CDR3 protein: CASSFVRGRQGYTF; CDR3 DNA: TGTGCCAGCAGCTTCGTCAGGGGGCGCCAAGGCTACACCTTC; D gene: TRBD1; CDR3 length: 14; clone size: NA; V gene: TRBV7-6; J gene: TRBJ1-2
CDR3 protein: CASSPYFAGEEETQYF; CDR3 DNA: TGTGCCAGCAGTCCCTACTTTGCGGGAGAGGAAGAGACCCAGTACTTC; D gene: TRBD2; CDR3 length: 16; clone size: NA; V gene: TRBV28; J gene: TRBJ2-5
CDR3 protein: CASSAPTGPQPQHF; CDR3 DNA: TGTGCCAGTAGTGCACCGACAGGGCCTCAGCCCCAGCATTTT; D gene: TRBD1; CDR3 length: 14; clone size: NA; V gene: TRBV19; J gene: TRBJ1-5
CDR3 protein: CASSLRFIRRLYGYTF; CDR3 DNA: TGTGCCAGCAGCTTAAGATTTATCAGGCGTTTATATGGCTACACCTTC; D gene: NA; CDR3 length: 16; clone size: NA; V gene: TRBV7-8; J gene: TRBJ1-2
CDR3 protein: CASSLWWLRQGISYGYTF; CDR3 DNA: TGTGCCAGCAGCTTGTGGTGGTTGCGGCAGGGTATTTCATATGGCTACACCTTC; D gene: NA; CDR3 length: 18; clone size: few; V gene: TRBV5-5; J gene: TRBJ1-2
CDR3 protein: CAISGWDGYTDTQYF; CDR3 DNA: TGTGCCATCAGTGGATGGGACGGTTACACAGATACGCAGTATTTT; D gene: NA; CDR3 length: 15; clone size: few; V gene: TRBV10-3; J gene: TRBJ2-3
CDR3 protein: CASSLDSVADTEAFF; CDR3 DNA: TGTGCCAGCAGCTTAGACTCGGTAGCAGACACTGAAGCTTTCTTT; D gene: NA; CDR3 length: 15; clone size: few; V gene: TRBV7-8; J gene: TRBJ1-1
CDR3 protein: CASSQSMQREANTGELFF; CDR3 DNA: TGTGCCAGCAGCCAAAGCATGCAGCGAGAAGCGAACACCGGGGAGCTGTTTTTT; D gene: NA; CDR3 length: 18; clone size: NA; V gene: TRBV14; J gene: TRBJ2-2
CDR3 protein: CASSLTLAGAREQYF; CDR3 DNA: TGTGCCAGCAGTCTTACTCTAGCGGGAGCTAGGGAGCAGTACTTC; D gene: TRBD2; CDR3 length: 15; clone size: once; V gene: TRBV6-5; J gene: TRBJ2-7
CDR3 protein: CASSLAELAEETQYF; CDR3 DNA: TGTGCCAGCAGCTTGGCTGAACTAGCGGAAGAGACCCAGTACTTC; D gene: TRBD2; CDR3 length: 15; clone size: NA; V gene: TRBV5-5; J gene: TRBJ2-5
CDR3 protein: CASSIGGLGLVETQYF; CDR3 DNA: TGTGCCAGTAGTATTGGAGGGTTGGGGTTAGTAGAGACCCAGTACTTC; D gene: NA; CDR3 length: 16; clone size: once; V gene: TRBV19; J gene: TRBJ2-5
CDR3 protein: CASSLARLAGGPGHEQYF; CDR3 DNA: TGTGCCAGCAGCTTAGCGAGACTAGCGGGAGGGCCTGGACACGAGCAGTACTTC; D gene: TRBD2; CDR3 length: 18; clone size: NA; V gene: TRBV7-8; J gene: TRBJ2-7
CDR3 protein: CASSQAPLWEWSEKLFF; CDR3 DNA: TGCGCCAGCAGCCAGGCTCCGTTGTGGGAGTGGTCGGAAAAACTGTTTTTT; D gene: NA; CDR3 length: 17; clone size: NA; V gene: TRBV4-1; J gene: TRBJ1-4
CDR3 protein: CASSEGGTYGYTF; CDR3 DNA: TGTGCCAGCAGTGAGGGGGGTACCTATGGCTACACCTTC; D gene: NA; CDR3 length: 13; clone size: NA; V gene: TRBV2; J gene: TRBJ1-2
CDR3 protein: CASTIDRDYEQYF; CDR3 DNA: TGTGCCAGCACCATCGACAGGGACTACGAGCAGTACTTC; D gene: TRBD1; CDR3 length: 13; clone size: NA; V gene: TRBV28; J gene: TRBJ2-7
CDR3 protein: CASSPPETESDEKLFF; CDR3 DNA: TGTGCCAGCTCACCACCGGAAACAGAGTCAGATGAAAAACTGTTTTTT; D gene: NA; CDR3 length: 16; clone size: few; V gene: TRBV18; J gene: TRBJ1-4
CDR3 protein: CASSLGLAGYGGETQYF; CDR3 DNA: TGTGCCAGCTCTCTGGGACTAGCGGGGTACGGAGGAGAGACCCAGTACTTC; D gene: TRBD2; CDR3 length: 17; clone size: once; V gene: TRBV28; J gene: TRBJ2-5
CDR3 protein: CASSWDRNTIYF; CDR3 DNA: TGTGCCAGCAGCTGGGATAGAAACACCATATATTTT; D gene: NA; CDR3 length: 12; clone size: NA; V gene: TRBV5-5; J gene: TRBJ1-3
CDR3 protein: CASSLDGHGNEKLFF; CDR3 DNA: TGTGCCAGCAGCTTAGACGGACACGGTAATGAAAAACTGTTTTTT; D gene: NA; CDR3 length: 15; clone size: NA; V gene: TRBV7-2; J gene: TRBJ1-4
CDR3 protein: CASSLGGEAYEQYF; CDR3 DNA: TGCGCCAGCAGCTTGGGTGGGGAAGCCTACGAGCAGTACTTC; D gene: NA; CDR3 length: 14; clone size: NA; V gene: TRBV5-1; J gene: TRBJ2-7
CDR3 protein: CASSETDTGELFF; CDR3 DNA: TGTGCCAGCAGTGAGACAGACACCGGGGAGCTGTTTTTT; D gene: NA; CDR3 length: 13; clone size: few; V gene: TRBV6-1; J gene: TRBJ2-2
CDR3 protein: CASRPQTDRGEQFF; CDR3 DNA: TGTGCCAGTAGACCTCAGACAGATAGGGGTGAGCAGTTCTTC; D gene: NA; CDR3 length: 14; clone size: NA; V gene: TRBV19; J gene: TRBJ2-1
CDR3 protein: CASSGTSVRNYNEQFF; CDR3 DNA: TGTGCCAGCAGCGGGACTAGCGTGAGAAACTACAATGAGCAGTTCTTC; D gene: TRBD2; CDR3 length: 16; clone size: NA; V gene: TRBV9; J gene: TRBJ2-1
CDR3 protein: CASSAGSGGGNQPQHF; CDR3 DNA: TGTGCCAGCTCTGCGGGGTCCGGTGGTGGCAATCAGCCCCAGCATTTT; D gene: NA; CDR3 length: 16; clone size: NA; V gene: TRBV18; J gene: TRBJ1-5
CDR3 protein: CASTKAGVAGELFF; CDR3 DNA: TGTGCCAGTACCAAGGCGGGAGTCGCCGGGGAGCTGTTTTTT; D gene: TRBD2; CDR3 length: 14; clone size: NA; V gene: TRBV19; J gene: TRBJ2-2